This TCR beta chain was captured by sequencing in a study of cytomegalovirus exposure and HLA in healthy donors. Findings of the study overall: It was reportedly the case that the classifier diagnosed cytomegalovirus status with high specificity and sensitivity. TCR beta V- and J-gene trimming was later associated with a missense DCLRE1C variant.

As for this clone: The antigen is undetermined.

This PCR relied on a set of 60 Vbeta primers and 13 Jbeta primers. The assay was immunoSEQ multiplex PCR, and TCRdb's table has in-frame clones only and misses some. Its table lists under 130,000 clones. This TCR came from a man aged 40-49 years in good health and CMV-seronegative. The sequencing input was PBMCs.

The CDR3 nucleotides read TGTGCCAGCAGTACTCAGGGGCGGACAGATACGCAGTATTTT. Translation gives CASSTQGRTDTQYF. The rearrangement joins TRBV6-6 to TRBJ2-3, with D tentatively TRBD1 (6 bases). Per the germline V gene, CDR1 is MNHNY and CDR2 is SVGAGI (reference sequence). V was pared by 5 bases and J by 3 bases, with 12 bases between. The CDR3 contains 14 residues.